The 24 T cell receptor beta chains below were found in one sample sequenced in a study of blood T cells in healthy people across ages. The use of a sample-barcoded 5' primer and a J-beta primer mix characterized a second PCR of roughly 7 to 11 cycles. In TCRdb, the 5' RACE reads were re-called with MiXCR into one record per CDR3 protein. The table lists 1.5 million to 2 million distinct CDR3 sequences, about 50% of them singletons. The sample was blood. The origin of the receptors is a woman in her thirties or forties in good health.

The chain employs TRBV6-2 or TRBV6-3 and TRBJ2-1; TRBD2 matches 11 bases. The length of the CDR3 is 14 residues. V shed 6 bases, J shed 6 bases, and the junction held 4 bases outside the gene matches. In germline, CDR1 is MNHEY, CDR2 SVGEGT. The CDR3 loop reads CASRIAGGVNEQFF. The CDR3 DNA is TGTGCCAGCAGGATAGCGGGGGGGGTCAATGAGCAGTTCTTC.

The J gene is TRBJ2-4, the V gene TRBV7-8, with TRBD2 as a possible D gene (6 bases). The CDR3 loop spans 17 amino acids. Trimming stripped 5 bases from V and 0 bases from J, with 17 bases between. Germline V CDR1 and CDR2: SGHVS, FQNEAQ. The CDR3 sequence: CASSPDWLGLAKNIQYF. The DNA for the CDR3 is TGTGCCAGCAGCCCAGACTGGCTGGGACTAGCCAAAAACATTCAGTACTTC.

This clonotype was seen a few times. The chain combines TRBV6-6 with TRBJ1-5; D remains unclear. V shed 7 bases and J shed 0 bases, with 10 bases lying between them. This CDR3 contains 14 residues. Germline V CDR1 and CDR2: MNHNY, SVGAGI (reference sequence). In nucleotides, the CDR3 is TGTGCCAGCACCTTGACGGGTAGCAATCAGCCCCAGCATTTT. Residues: CASTLTGSNQPQHF.

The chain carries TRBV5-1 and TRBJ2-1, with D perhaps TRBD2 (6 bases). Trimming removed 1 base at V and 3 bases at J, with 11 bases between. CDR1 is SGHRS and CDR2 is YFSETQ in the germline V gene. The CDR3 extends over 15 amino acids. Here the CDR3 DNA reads TGCGCCAGCAGCTTGAGGGACTTGGGCTACAATGAGCAGTTCTTC. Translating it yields CASSLRDLGYNEQFF.

CDR3 amino acids: CASSTGQGALDTEAFF. CDR3 bases: TGCGCCAGCAGCACTGGACAGGGGGCATTGGACACTGAAGCTTTCTTT. This chain joins TRBV5-1 and TRBJ1-1; 11 bases align to TRBD1. The CDR3 covers 16 residues. CDR1 and CDR2 from the germline V gene are SGHRS and YFSETQ. After removal of 4 bases from V and 3 bases from J, the junction contained 8 bases not matched to a gene. Full variable domain (remainder filled in from reference TRBV5-1 and TRBJ1-1): KAGVTQTPRYLIKTRGQQVTLSCSPISGHRSVSWYQQTPGQGLQFLFEYFSETQRNKGNFPGRFSGRQFSNSRSEMNVSTLELGDSALYLCASSTGQGALDTEAFFGQGTRLTVV.

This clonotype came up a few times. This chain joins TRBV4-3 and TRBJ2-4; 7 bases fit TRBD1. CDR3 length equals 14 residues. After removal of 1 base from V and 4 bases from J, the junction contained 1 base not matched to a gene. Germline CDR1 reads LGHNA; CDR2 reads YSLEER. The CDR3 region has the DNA TGCGCCAGCAGCCAAGGGGACAGAAAAAACATTCAGTACTTC. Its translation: CASSQGDRKNIQYF.

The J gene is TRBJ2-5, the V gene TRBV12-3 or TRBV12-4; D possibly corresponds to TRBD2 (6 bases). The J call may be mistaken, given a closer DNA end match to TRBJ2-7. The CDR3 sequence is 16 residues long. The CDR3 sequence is CASSPGGAGHRYEQYF. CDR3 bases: TGTGCCAGCAGTCCTGGCGGCGCGGGGCACCGGTACGAGCAGTACTTC.

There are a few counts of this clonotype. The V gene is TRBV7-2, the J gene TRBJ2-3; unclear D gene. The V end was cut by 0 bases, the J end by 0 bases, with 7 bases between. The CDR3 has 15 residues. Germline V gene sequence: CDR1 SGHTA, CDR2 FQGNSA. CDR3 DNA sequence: TGTGCCAGCAGCTTAGCTAGGCTCAGCACAGATACGCAGTATTTT. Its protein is CASSLARLSTDTQYF.

CDR3 nucleotide sequence: TGTGCCAGCAGCTTAGTGGAGGGGAACTCCTACGAGCAGTACTTC. It yields the protein CASSLVEGNSYEQYF. V and J are TRBV7-2 and TRBJ2-7; D is perhaps TRBD2 (6 bases). Trimming removed 1 base at V and 0 bases at J, with 10 bases between. CDR1 is SGHTA, CDR2 FQGNSA, per germline. The CDR3 loop spans 15 amino acids. The variable domain in full, completed from reference TRBV7-2 and TRBJ2-7, reads GAGVSQSPSNKVTEKGKDVELRCDPISGHTALYWYRQSLGQGLEFLIYFQGNSAPDKSGLPSDRFSAERTGGSVSTLTIQRTQQEDSAVYLCASSLVEGNSYEQYFGPGTRLTVT.

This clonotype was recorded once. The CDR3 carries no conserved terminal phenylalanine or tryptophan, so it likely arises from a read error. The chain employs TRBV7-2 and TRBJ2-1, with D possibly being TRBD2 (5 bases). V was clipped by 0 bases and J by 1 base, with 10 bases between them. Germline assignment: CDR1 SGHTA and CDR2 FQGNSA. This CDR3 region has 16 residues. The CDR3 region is CASSLARTSSYNEQFL. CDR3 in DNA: TGTGCCAGCAGCTTAGCGCGTACTAGTTCCTACAATGAGCAGTTCTTA.

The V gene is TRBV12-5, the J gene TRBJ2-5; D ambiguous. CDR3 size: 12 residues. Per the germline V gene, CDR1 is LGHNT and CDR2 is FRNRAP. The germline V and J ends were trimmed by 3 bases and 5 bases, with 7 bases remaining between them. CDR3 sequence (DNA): TGTGCTAGTGGTTTCCTCGGTGAGACCCAGTACTTC. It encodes CASGFLGETQYF.

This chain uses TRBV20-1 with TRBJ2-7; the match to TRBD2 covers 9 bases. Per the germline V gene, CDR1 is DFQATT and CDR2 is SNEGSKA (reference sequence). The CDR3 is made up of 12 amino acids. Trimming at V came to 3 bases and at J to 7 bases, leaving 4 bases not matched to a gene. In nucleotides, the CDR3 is TGCAGTGCTAGGGTGCTAGCGGGGGAGCAGTACTTC. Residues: CSARVLAGEQYF.

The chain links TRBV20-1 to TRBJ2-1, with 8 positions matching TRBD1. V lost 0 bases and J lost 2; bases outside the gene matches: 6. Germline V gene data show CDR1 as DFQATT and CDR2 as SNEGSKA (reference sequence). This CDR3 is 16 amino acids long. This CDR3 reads CSARDSDRGAYNEQFF. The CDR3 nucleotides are TGCAGTGCTAGAGATTCCGACAGGGGCGCCTACAATGAGCAGTTCTTC.

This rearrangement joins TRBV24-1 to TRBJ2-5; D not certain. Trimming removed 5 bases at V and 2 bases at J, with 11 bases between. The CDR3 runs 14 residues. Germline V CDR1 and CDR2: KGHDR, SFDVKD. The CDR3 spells CATSAPSLQETQYF. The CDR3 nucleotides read TGTGCCACCAGTGCCCCTAGTCTGCAAGAGACCCAGTACTTC.

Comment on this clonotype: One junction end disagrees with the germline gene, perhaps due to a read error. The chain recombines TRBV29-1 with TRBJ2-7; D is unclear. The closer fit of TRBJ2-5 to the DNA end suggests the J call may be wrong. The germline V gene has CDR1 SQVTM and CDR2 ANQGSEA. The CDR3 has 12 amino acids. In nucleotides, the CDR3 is TGCGGCGTTGCTGGGGTTGGGGAGACCCAGTACTTC. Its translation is CGVAGVGETQYF.

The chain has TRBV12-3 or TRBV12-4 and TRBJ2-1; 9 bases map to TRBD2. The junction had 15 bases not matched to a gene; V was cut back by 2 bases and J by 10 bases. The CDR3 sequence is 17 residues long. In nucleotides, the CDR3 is TGTGCCAGCAGTTTACGGTCAGCGTTAGCGGGGGCCCAGGAGCAGTTCTTC. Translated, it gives CASSLRSALAGAQEQFF.

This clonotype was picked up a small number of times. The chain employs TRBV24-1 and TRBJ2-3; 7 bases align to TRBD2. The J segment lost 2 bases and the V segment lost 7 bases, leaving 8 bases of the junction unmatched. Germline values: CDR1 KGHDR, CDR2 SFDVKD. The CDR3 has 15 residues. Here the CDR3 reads CATRASGGTTDTQYF. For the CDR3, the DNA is TGTGCCACCAGGGCGTCGGGGGGAACCACAGATACGCAGTATTTT.

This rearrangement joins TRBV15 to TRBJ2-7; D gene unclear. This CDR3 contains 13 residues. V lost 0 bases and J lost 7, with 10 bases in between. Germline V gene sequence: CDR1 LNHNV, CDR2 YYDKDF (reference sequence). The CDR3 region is CATSRELVQEQYF. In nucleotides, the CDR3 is TGTGCCACCAGCAGAGAATTGGTGCAGGAGCAGTACTTC.

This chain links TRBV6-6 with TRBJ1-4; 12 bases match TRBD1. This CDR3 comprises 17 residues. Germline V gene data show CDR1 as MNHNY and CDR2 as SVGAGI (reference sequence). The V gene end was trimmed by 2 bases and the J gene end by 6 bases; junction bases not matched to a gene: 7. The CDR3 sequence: CASSYAEGTGGDEKLFF. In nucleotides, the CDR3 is TGTGCCAGCAGTTACGCAGAGGGGACAGGGGGCGATGAAAAACTGTTTTTT.

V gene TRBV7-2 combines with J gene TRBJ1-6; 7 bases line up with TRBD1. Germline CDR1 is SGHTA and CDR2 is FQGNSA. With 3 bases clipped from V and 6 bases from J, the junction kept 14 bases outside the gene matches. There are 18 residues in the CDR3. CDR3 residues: CASSLGRQGLSGNSPLHF. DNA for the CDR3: TGTGCCAGCAGCTTGGGCCGACAGGGACTCTCAGGTAATTCACCCCTCCACTTT.

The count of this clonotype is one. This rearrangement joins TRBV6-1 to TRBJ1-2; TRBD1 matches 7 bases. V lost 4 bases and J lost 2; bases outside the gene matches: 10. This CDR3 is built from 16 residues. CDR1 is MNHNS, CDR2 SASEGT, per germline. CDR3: CASSGRDRPNNYGYTF. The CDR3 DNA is TGTGCCAGCAGTGGCCGGGACAGACCCAACAACTATGGCTACACCTTC.

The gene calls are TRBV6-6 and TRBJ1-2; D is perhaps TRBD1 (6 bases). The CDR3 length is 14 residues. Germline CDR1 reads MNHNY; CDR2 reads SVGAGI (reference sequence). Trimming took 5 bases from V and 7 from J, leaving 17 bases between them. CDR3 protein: CASSPINRESGYTF. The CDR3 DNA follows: TGTGCCAGCAGTCCTATTAACAGGGAAAGTGGCTACACCTTC.

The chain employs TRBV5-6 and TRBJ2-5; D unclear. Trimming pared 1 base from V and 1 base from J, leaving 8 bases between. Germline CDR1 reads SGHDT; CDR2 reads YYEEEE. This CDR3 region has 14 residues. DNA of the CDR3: TGTGCCAGCAGCTTGTGGTCAGCCCAAGAGACCCAGTACTTC. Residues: CASSLWSAQETQYF.

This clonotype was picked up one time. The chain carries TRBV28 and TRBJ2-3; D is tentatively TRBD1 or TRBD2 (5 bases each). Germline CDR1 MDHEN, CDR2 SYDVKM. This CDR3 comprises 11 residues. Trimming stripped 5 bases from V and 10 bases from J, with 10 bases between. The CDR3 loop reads CASSPPGPQYF. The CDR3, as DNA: TGTGCCAGCAGTCCCCCGGGGCCGCAGTATTTT. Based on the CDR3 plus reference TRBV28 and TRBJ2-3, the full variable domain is DVKVTQSSRYLVKRTGEKVFLECVQDMDHENMFWYRQDPGLGLRLIYFSYDVKMKEKGDIPEGYSVSREKKERFSLILESASTNQTSMYLCASSPPGPQYFGPGTRLTVL.